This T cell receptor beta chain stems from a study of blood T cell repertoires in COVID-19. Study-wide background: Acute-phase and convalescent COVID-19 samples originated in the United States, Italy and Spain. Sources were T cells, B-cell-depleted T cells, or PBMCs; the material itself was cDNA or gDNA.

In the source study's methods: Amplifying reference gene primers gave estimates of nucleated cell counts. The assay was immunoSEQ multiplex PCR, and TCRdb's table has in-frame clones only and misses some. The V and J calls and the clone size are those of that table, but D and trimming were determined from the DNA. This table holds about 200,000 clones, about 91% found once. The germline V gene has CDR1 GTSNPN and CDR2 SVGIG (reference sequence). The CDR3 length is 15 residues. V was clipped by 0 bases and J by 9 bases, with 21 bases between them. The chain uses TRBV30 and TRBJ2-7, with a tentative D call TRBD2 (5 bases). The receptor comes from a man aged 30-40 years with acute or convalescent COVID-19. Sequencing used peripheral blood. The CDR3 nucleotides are TGTGCCTGGAGTGTGTGGGTGGGAGCCGCTACGGCGCAGTACTTC. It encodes CAWSVWVGAATAQYF.